These 24 T cell receptor beta chains originate from one sample sequenced in a study of Ad26.COV2.S vaccination and SARS-CoV-2 variants. Treatment here: about 20 received Ad26.COV2.S at low or high dose, single or two shots; about 5 received placebo; per-sample allocation not given. All samples were drawn on day 63, counting from the first vaccine or placebo injection. The assay was immunoSEQ multiplex PCR, and TCRdb's table has in-frame clones only and misses some. The sample holds over 400,000 clones, about nine tenths seen once. The sample in question was peripheral blood, obtained in a trial of Ad26.COV2.S vaccine versus placebo. The receptor source for this set is a person aged 18-65 years who received the Ad26.COV2.S COVID-19 vaccine or a placebo.

In this sample, this clone turned up once. The CDR3 loop reads CASSVASTGGPYEQYF. The CDR3 DNA sequence: TGTGCCAGCAGCGTAGCATCGACAGGGGGACCCTACGAGCAGTACTTC. This chain uses TRBV9 with TRBJ2-7; TRBD1 aligns across 9 bases. Germline trimming cut 0 bases from V and 2 bases from J; bases unmatched to any gene: 6. CDR3 length: 16 amino acids. Germline V CDR1 and CDR2: SGDLS, YYNGEE.

The genes are TRBV5-6 and TRBJ2-1; 12 nucleotides match TRBD2. The CDR3 consists of 15 residues. Looked up from germline, CDR1 is SGHDT and CDR2 is YYEEEE. The V gene end was trimmed by 3 bases and the J gene end by 7 bases; junction bases not matched to a gene: 5. The CDR3 DNA reads as TGTGCCAGCAGCTCTAGCGGGAGGGAGGGGAATGAGCAGTTCTTC. Translation gives CASSSSGREGNEQFF. The full variable domain, completed using reference TRBV5-6 and TRBJ2-1, is DAGVTQSPTHLIKTRGQQVTLRCSPKSGHDTVSWYQQALGQGPQFIFQYYEEEERQRGNFPDRFSGHQFPNYSSELNVNALLLGDSALYLCASSSSGREGNEQFFGPGTRLTVL.

The CDR3: CASSSTTSGANVLTF. The CDR3 DNA reads as TGTGCCAGCAGCAGTACAACCTCTGGGGCCAACGTCCTGACTTTC. The chain links TRBV5-4 to TRBJ2-6; D is uncertain. CDR1 and CDR2 from the germline V gene are SGHNT and YYREEE (reference sequence). This CDR3 region has 15 residues. V was pared by 4 bases and J by 0 bases, with 8 bases between.

As regards this clone: Other DNA sequences within the sample encode an identical CDR3. The genes are TRBV5-4 and TRBJ2-5, with D uncertain. CDR1 and CDR2 from the germline V gene are SGHNT and YYREEE (reference sequence). The CDR3 is 12 amino acids. The V and J ends lost 0 bases and 5 bases respectively, with 5 bases between them. Written as DNA, the CDR3 is TGTGCCAGCAGCTTGGTAGGGGAGACCCAGTACTTC. Translated, it gives CASSLVGETQYF.

The genes are TRBV6-5 and TRBJ2-7, with unresolved D. V was shortened by 6 bases and J by 4 bases, with 7 bases between the two germline ends. Germline CDR1 MNHEY, CDR2 SVGAGI. The CDR3 totals 11 residues. The CDR3, as DNA: TGTGCCAGCAGGAACAGATACGAGCAGTACTTC. This translates into CASRNRYEQYF.

J is TRBJ1-2 and V is TRBV20-1; D call uncertain. This CDR3 comprises 11 residues. V dropped 3 bases and J dropped 6 bases, with 8 bases sitting between them. From germline, CDR1 is DFQATT and CDR2 SNEGSKA (reference sequence). CDR3 sequence reads: CSASRHDGYTF. For the CDR3, the DNA is TGCAGTGCTAGCCGACATGATGGCTACACCTTC.

The rearrangement joins TRBV28 to TRBJ1-2; D gene ambiguous. V was trimmed by 6 bases and J by 4 bases, leaving 12 bases between them. Germline CDR1 reads MDHEN; CDR2 reads SYDVKM. The length of the CDR3 is 13 residues. In DNA form, the CDR3 reads TGTGCCAGCAGGCCGAGGAACGGCTATGGCTACACCTTC. Translating it yields CASRPRNGYGYTF.

This clone was seen only once. The chain joins TRBV28 to TRBJ2-7; D is unresolved. The ends were cut back, 5 bases at V and 3 bases at J, with 20 bases in the middle. The CDR3 has 16 residues. Per the germline V gene, CDR1 is MDHEN and CDR2 is SYDVKM. This CDR3 is CASSPLPVGSFYEQYF. CDR3 bases: TGTGCCAGCAGTCCTCTGCCTGTGGGTAGCTTCTACGAGCAGTACTTC.

This clone is a singleton in its sample. This chain connects TRBV11-2 to TRBJ2-7; D remains ambiguous. V dropped 4 bases and J dropped 3 bases, with 13 bases sitting between them. The CDR3 consists of 14 residues. The germline V gene has CDR1 SGHAT and CDR2 FQNNGV. DNA of the CDR3: TGTGCCAGCAGCTCCAGCAGGAAAAACTACGAGCAGTACTTC. Protein sequence: CASSSSRKNYEQYF. Together with reference TRBV11-2 and TRBJ2-7, the CDR3 gives the full variable domain: EAGVAQSPRYKIIEKRQSVAFWCNPISGHATLYWYQQILGQGPKLLIQFQNNGVVDDSQLPKDRFSAERLKGVDSTLKIQPAKLEDSAVYLCASSSSRKNYEQYFGPGTRLTVT.

The chain is built from TRBV13 and TRBJ1-4, with 7 nucleotides matching TRBD1. V lost 6 bases and J lost 5; bases outside the gene matches: 12. The CDR3 extends over 16 amino acids. Germline CDR1 and CDR2: PRHDT and FYEKMQ (reference sequence). CDR3 in DNA: TGTGCCAGCAGAAGGACGACAGGGACCACAAATGAAAAACTGTTTTTT. It translates to CASRRTTGTTNEKLFF.

This clone came up once. V gene TRBV4-3 combines with J gene TRBJ2-5, with a possible D match to TRBD2 (6 bases). The germline V and J ends were trimmed by 1 base and 1 base, with 10 bases remaining between them. Germline CDR1 is LGHNA and CDR2 is YSLEER. The CDR3 extends over 15 amino acids. CDR3 DNA: TGCGCCAGCAGCCAAGGCCGGGAGCCCCAAGAGACCCAGTACTTC. Protein product: CASSQGREPQETQYF.

The J gene is TRBJ2-5, the V gene TRBV2; D is uncertain. The CDR3 is 13 amino acids. From germline, CDR1 is SNHLY and CDR2 FYNNEI. Trimming took off 4 bases at V and 4 bases at J, with 10 bases between the two ends. The CDR3 here is CASSGEPGETQYF. The CDR3 coding sequence is TGTGCCAGCAGTGGAGAGCCGGGAGAGACCCAGTACTTC.

This CDR3 reads CASSYSFYYEQFF. For the CDR3, the DNA is TGTGCCAGCAGTTACTCGTTCTATTATGAGCAGTTCTTC. The V gene is TRBV6-6, the J gene TRBJ2-1; D unclear. The CDR3 is 13 amino acids. The germline V gene encodes CDR1 MNHNY and CDR2 SVGAGI (reference sequence). Trimming cost V 0 bases and J 8 bases, with 8 bases left between them.

The chain recombines TRBV10-3 with TRBJ2-3; 7 nucleotides agree with TRBD2. The J segment lost 5 bases and the V segment lost 6 bases, leaving 14 bases of the junction unmatched. The CDR3 has 16 amino acids. CDR1 and CDR2 (germline): ENHRY, SYGVKD. Here the CDR3 reads CAISAGDRAGGDTQYF. CDR3 nucleotide sequence: TGTGCCATCAGCGCGGGAGACCGGGCTGGGGGAGATACGCAGTATTTT.

The rearrangement links TRBV6-1 to TRBJ2-1; the match to TRBD2 covers 7 bases. Germline loops: CDR1 MNHNS, CDR2 SASEGT. After removal of 0 bases from V and 10 bases from J, the junction contained 6 bases not matched to a gene. This CDR3 comprises 14 residues. CDR3 in amino acids: CASSEAASGYEQFF. The CDR3 bases are TGTGCCAGCAGTGAAGCGGCTAGCGGCTACGAGCAGTTCTTC.

The chain carries TRBV19 and TRBJ1-1, with D unresolved. Germline CDR1 and CDR2: LNHDA and SQIVND (reference sequence). The CDR3 spans 13 residues. The ends were cut back, 7 bases at V and 7 bases at J, with 16 bases in the middle. The CDR3 sequence is CASTQSLRSEAFF. The CDR3 region has the DNA TGTGCCAGTACTCAAAGTCTCCGGAGTGAAGCTTTCTTT.

V and J are TRBV5-4 and TRBJ2-7; 8 nucleotides agree with TRBD2. The CDR3 is 14 amino acids. V lost 3 bases and J lost 6; bases outside the gene matches: 8. Germline V lookup: CDR1 SGHNT, CDR2 YYREEE (reference sequence). CDR3 DNA sequence: TGTGCCAGCAGCTCGGGGGGGGGACGTGGCGAGCAGTACTTC. Protein sequence: CASSSGGGRGEQYF. Supplemented by reference TRBV5-4 and TRBJ2-7, the full variable domain reads ETGVTQSPTHLIKTRGQQVTLRCSSQSGHNTVSWYQQALGQGPQFIFQYYREEENGRGNFPPRFSGLQFPNYSSELNVNALELDDSALYLCASSSGGGRGEQYFGPGTRLTVT.

The rearrangement links TRBV11-2 to TRBJ2-1, with TRBD2 matching 7 bases. J lost 9 bases, V lost 3 bases, and 14 bases had no gene match. Germline V lookup: CDR1 SGHAT, CDR2 FQNNGV. The CDR3 runs 16 residues. The CDR3: CASSFRGAGYSSEQFF. The CDR3 DNA reads TGTGCCAGCAGCTTCCGTGGAGCGGGATATTCTAGTGAGCAGTTCTTC.

The chain employs TRBV7-8 and TRBJ2-7; 8 bases map to TRBD1. Losses at the gene ends were 3 bases for V and 4 bases for J; bases not matched to a gene: 2. The CDR3 covers 13 residues. Germline assignment: CDR1 SGHVS and CDR2 FQNEAQ. The CDR3 sequence is CASSLDRAYEQYF. Here the CDR3 DNA reads TGTGCCAGCAGCTTGGACAGGGCGTACGAGCAGTACTTC. The variable domain in full, completed from reference TRBV7-8 and TRBJ2-7, reads GAGVSQSPRYKVAKRGQDVALRCDPISGHVSLFWYQQALGQGPEFLTYFQNEAQLDKSGLPSDRFFAERPEGSVSTLKIQRTQQEDSAVYLCASSLDRAYEQYFGPGTRLTVT.

This rearrangement joins TRBV6-4 to TRBJ1-1; maybe TRBD1 (5 bases). Germline V gene lookup returns CDR1 MRHNA and CDR2 SNTAGT. The CDR3 covers 13 residues. Trimming cost V 6 bases and J 1 base, with 9 bases left between them. Here the CDR3 reads CASRADRNTEAFF. The CDR3 region has the DNA TGTGCCAGCAGAGCTGACAGGAACACTGAAGCTTTCTTT.

This sequence joins TRBV5-5 and TRBJ2-3; D remains ambiguous. V dropped 2 bases and J dropped 2 bases, with 9 bases sitting between them. The CDR3 sequence is 14 residues long. Per the germline V gene, CDR1 is SGHKS and CDR2 is YYEKEE (reference sequence). CDR3 sequence reads: CASSFRGYTDTQYF. CDR3 in DNA: TGTGCCAGCAGCTTTCGCGGCTACACAGATACGCAGTATTTT. The variable domain in full, completed from reference TRBV5-5 and TRBJ2-3, reads DAGVTQSPTHLIKTRGQQVTLRCSPISGHKSVSWYQQVLGQGPQFIFQYYEKEERGRGNFPDRFSARQFPNYSSELNVNALLLGDSALYLCASSFRGYTDTQYFGPGTRLTVL.

This chain joins TRBV7-9 and TRBJ1-5; D is undetermined. CDR3 size: 12 residues. Trimming removed 7 bases from V and 4 bases from J, with 8 bases in between. In germline, CDR1 is SEHNR, CDR2 FQNEAQ (reference sequence). As DNA, the CDR3 is TGTGCCAGCAACCTTGGGAATCAGCCCCAGCATTTT. Protein product: CASNLGNQPQHF.

The CDR3 DNA follows: TGTGCCAGCAGTGTGTGGAACTCCTGGAGGATAGAGGCAGATACGCAGTATTTT. Translating gives CASSVWNSWRIEADTQYF. V gene TRBV2 combines with J gene TRBJ2-3; tentatively, D is TRBD2 (5 bases). Trimming removed 4 bases at V and 4 bases at J, with 24 bases between. CDR1 is SNHLY, CDR2 FYNNEI, per germline. This CDR3 comprises 18 residues. The variable domain in full, with the rest retrieved from reference TRBV2 and TRBJ2-3, is EPEVTQTPSHQVTQMGQEVILRCVPISNHLYFYWYRQILGQKVEFLVSFYNNEISEKSEIFDDQFSVERPDGSNFTLKIRSTKLEDSAMYFCASSVWNSWRIEADTQYFGPGTRLTVL.

The chain combines TRBV28 with TRBJ2-7; D not resolved. V was trimmed by 7 bases and J by 2 bases, leaving 18 bases between them. Looked up from germline, CDR1 is MDHEN and CDR2 is SYDVKM. The CDR3 has 15 residues. The CDR3 loop is CASTEVKTLTYEQYF. CDR3 sequence (DNA): TGTGCCAGCACCGAGGTCAAAACACTAACCTACGAGCAGTACTTC.